Following are 15 T cell receptor beta chains from one sample sequenced in a study of T cell repertoires in cytomegalovirus infection. TCRdb used MiXCR to reprocess the reads, holding one entry per CDR3 protein. The sample shows about 920,000 distinct CDR3 sequences, less than 35% of them seen only once. No cognate antigen is known for these TCRs. The specimen was cultured CD8+ T cells from PBMCs, collected from culture after CMV antigen stimulation. These receptors came from a human donor in good health (CMV status not recorded). Some clones in this sample may be carry-over from other donors' samples.

This clonotype was seen a handful of times. The chain joins TRBV12-5 to TRBJ2-1; 9 bases agree with TRBD2. The CDR3 covers 16 residues. CDR1 is LGHNT and CDR2 is FRNRAP in the germline V gene. The J segment lost 7 bases and the V segment lost 1 base, leaving 8 bases of the junction unmatched. This CDR3 is CASGLAGGGAFNEQFF. The CDR3 nucleotides are TGTGCTAGTGGTTTGGCGGGCGGGGGGGCCTTTAATGAGCAGTTCTTC. Together with reference TRBV12-5 and TRBJ2-1, the CDR3 gives the full variable domain: DARVTQTPRHKVTEMGQEVTMRCQPILGHNTVFWYRQTMMQGLELLAYFRNRAPLDDSGMPKDRFSAEMPDATLATLKIQPSEPRDSAVYFCASGLAGGGAFNEQFFGPGTRLTVL.

The J gene is TRBJ2-7, the V gene TRBV10-1, with D unclear. This CDR3 region has 11 residues. V dropped 1 base and J dropped 5 bases, with 3 bases sitting between them. Germline V gives CDR1 WNHNN, CDR2 SYGVQD (reference sequence). In DNA, the CDR3 is TGCGCCAGCAGTGAGTGGGACGAGCAGTACTTC. Protein: CASSEWDEQYF.

The V call is TRBV7-3, the J call TRBJ1-2, with D possibly matching TRBD1 (5 bases). Germline lookup yields CDR1 SGHTA and CDR2 FQGTGA. The CDR3 extends over 12 amino acids. Trimming shortened V by 6 bases and J by 8 bases, and 13 bases separated the two germline ends. The CDR3 DNA follows: TGTGCCAGCAGTAGGGGCGGTACCGGCTACACCTTC. This sequence encodes CASSRGGTGYTF.

The V and J genes are TRBV27 and TRBJ1-1, with D perhaps TRBD1 (5 bases). Trimming stripped 4 bases from V and 5 bases from J, with 11 bases between. The CDR3 spans 13 residues. The germline V gene has CDR1 MNHEY and CDR2 SMNVEV (reference sequence). The CDR3 nucleotides read TGTGCCAGCAGTTCCAGGGTATGGACTGAAGCTTTCTTT. Residues: CASSSRVWTEAFF.

The chain carries TRBV14 and TRBJ1-1, with TRBD1 as a possible D gene (6 bases). Trimming took off 4 bases at V and 4 bases at J, with 13 bases between the two ends. Germline loops: CDR1 SGHDN, CDR2 FVKESK. The CDR3 has 14 residues. The CDR3 DNA sequence: TGTGCCAGCAGCCCACAGGGTGGATTCACTGAAGCTTTCTTT. Protein product: CASSPQGGFTEAFF.

This clonotype was found a few times. The chain combines TRBV3-1 with TRBJ1-1; TRBD1 aligns across 9 bases. Unmatched junction bases numbered 11, after V lost 1 base and J lost 5 bases. CDR3 size: 17 residues. Germline assignment: CDR1 LGHDT and CDR2 YNNKEL (reference sequence). CDR3 sequence reads: CASSQAQDGTGYTEAFF. CDR3 nucleotides: TGTGCCAGCAGCCAAGCCCAAGATGGGACAGGGTATACTGAAGCTTTCTTT.

This clonotype was observed many times. V is TRBV6-1 and J is TRBJ2-1; D remains ambiguous. The CDR3 loop spans 14 amino acids. CDR1 is MNHNS, CDR2 SASEGT, per germline. V lost 1 base and J 4 bases, leaving 8 bases between the germline ends. CDR3 protein: CASSEEALYNEQFF. CDR3 sequence (DNA): TGTGCCAGCAGTGAAGAGGCTCTTTACAATGAGCAGTTCTTC.

A note on this clonotype: A read error may explain this, as a much larger clone is one base away. The chain couples TRBV7-8 to TRBJ1-5, with 7 bases fitting TRBD1. Germline loops: CDR1 SGHVS, CDR2 FQNEAQ. CDR3 length: 15 residues. CDR3 residues: CTSSPEQGLIQPQHF. The DNA for the CDR3 is TGTACCAGCAGCCCCGAACAGGGGTTGATACAGCCCCAGCATTTT.

The chain uses TRBV27 and TRBJ1-5, with a weak D call TRBD1 (6 bases). Germline lookup yields CDR1 MNHEY and CDR2 SMNVEV (reference sequence). Between the trimmed V and J ends, which lost 6 bases and 6 bases, there was a span of 18 bases. The CDR3 loop spans 15 amino acids. The CDR3 protein is CASSMTGGSGQPQHF. CDR3 DNA sequence: TGTGCCAGCAGCATGACAGGTGGGAGCGGTCAGCCCCAGCATTTT.

V usage is TRBV6-2 or TRBV6-3 and J usage is TRBJ1-5, with 9 bases matching TRBD1. V gave up 7 bases and J gave up 0 bases; unmatched junction bases: 10. The CDR3 consists of 17 residues. Germline V gene sequence: CDR1 MNHEY, CDR2 SVGEGT. CDR3 in amino acids: CASTSPGTGYSNQPQHF. CDR3 DNA sequence: TGTGCCAGCACCAGTCCCGGGACAGGGTATAGCAATCAGCCCCAGCATTTT.

This clonotype showed up just a few times. The rearrangement links TRBV10-3 to TRBJ2-3; 10 positions agree with TRBD2. The CDR3 has 15 amino acids. After removal of 6 bases from V and 2 bases from J, the junction contained 5 bases not matched to a gene. Germline CDR1 is ENHRY and CDR2 is SYGVKD. This chain's CDR3 is CAIRVAGGSTDTQYF. The CDR3 DNA sequence: TGTGCCATCAGGGTAGCGGGGGGATCCACAGATACGCAGTATTTT.

This clonotype was found many times. The rearrangement uses TRBV7-9 and TRBJ2-1; TRBD2 is a possible D gene (7 bases). The germline V gene encodes CDR1 SEHNR and CDR2 FQNEAQ (reference sequence). V lost 1 base, J lost 4 bases, and 14 bases lay in between. The CDR3 spans 16 residues. CDR3 nucleotide sequence: TGTGCCAGCAGCTTAGTGATACAGGGAGGGTACAATGAGCAGTTCTTC. Encoded protein: CASSLVIQGGYNEQFF.

This clonotype was detected a few times. The chain uses TRBV2 and TRBJ2-4; D remains unclear. V lost 4 bases to trimming and J lost 16 bases, with 14 bases between them. The CDR3 sequence is 11 residues long. Germline V gene data show CDR1 as SNHLY and CDR2 as FYNNEI. The DNA for the CDR3 is TGTGCCAGCAGTGCCCCGGGTGATCACTACTTC. It translates to CASSAPGDHYF.

This clonotype was found once. This chain links TRBV12-5 with TRBJ1-2, with 9 bases identical to TRBD1. Trimming at V came to 5 bases and at J to 2 bases, leaving 3 bases not matched to a gene. Germline V gives CDR1 LGHNT, CDR2 FRNRAP. The CDR3 has 14 residues. The CDR3 DNA is TGTGCTAGTGGTCCGACAGGGGGGAACTATGGCTACACCTTC. Protein sequence: CASGPTGGNYGYTF.

This chain connects TRBV4-1 to TRBJ1-1; D uncertain. V lost 8 bases, J lost 0 bases, and 10 bases lay in between. The CDR3 has 13 amino acids. CDR1 MGHRA and CDR2 YSYEKL come from the germline V gene. The CDR3 reads CASGSGLNTEAFF. The DNA of the CDR3 is TGCGCCAGCGGCTCTGGGTTGAACACTGAAGCTTTCTTT.